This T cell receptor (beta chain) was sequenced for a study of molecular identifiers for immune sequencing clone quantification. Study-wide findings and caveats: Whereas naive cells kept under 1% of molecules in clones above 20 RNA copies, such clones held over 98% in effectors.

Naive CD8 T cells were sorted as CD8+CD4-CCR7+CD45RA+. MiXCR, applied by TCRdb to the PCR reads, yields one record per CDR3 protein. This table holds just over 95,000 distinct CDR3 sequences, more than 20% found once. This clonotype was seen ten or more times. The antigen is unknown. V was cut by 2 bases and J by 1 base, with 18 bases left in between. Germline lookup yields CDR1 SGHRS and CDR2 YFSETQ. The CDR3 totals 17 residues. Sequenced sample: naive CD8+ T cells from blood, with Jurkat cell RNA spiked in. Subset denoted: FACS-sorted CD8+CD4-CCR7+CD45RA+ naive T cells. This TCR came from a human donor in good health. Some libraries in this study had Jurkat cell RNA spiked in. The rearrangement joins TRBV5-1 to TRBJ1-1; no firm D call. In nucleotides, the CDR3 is TGCGCCAGCAGCTTATACCCAAGATATAGCGAGAACACTGAAGCTTTCTTT. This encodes CASSLYPRYSENTEAFF.